This entry lists 9 T cell receptor beta chains sequenced from one sample in a study of blood T cells in healthy people across ages. Then a second PCR, running about 6 to 11 cycles, was carried out with a sample-barcoded 5' primer and a J-beta primer mix. TCRdb re-called the 5' RACE reads through MiXCR, storing one row per CDR3 protein. The repertoire consists of 780,000 or so distinct CDR3 sequences, with 25% occurring once and the leading ten covering approximately 3.7%. The sample also formed part of further work on T cells of mothers and their children.

The sample consisted of blood. The receptors were gathered from a boy aged 5-17 years in good health.

This clonotype has a handful of counts. The rearrangement links TRBV30 to TRBJ2-1, with unresolved D. The V and J ends lost 3 bases and 10 bases respectively, with 10 bases between them. The V gene's germline CDR1 is GTSNPN and CDR2 SVGIG (reference sequence). The length of the CDR3 is 11 residues. CDR3 sequence reads: CAWSILQEQFF. The CDR3 DNA follows: TGTGCCTGGAGCATCCTCCAGGAGCAGTTCTTC.

As to this clonotype: One junction end disagrees with the germline gene, perhaps due to a read error. The V gene is TRBV4-3, the J gene TRBJ2-5, with D uncertain. CDR1 LGHNA and CDR2 YSLEER come from the germline V gene. This CDR3 has 14 residues. Written as DNA, the CDR3 is TGCGCCAGTAGCCAAATGTGGTTGCGGGAGACCCAGTACTTC. Translating gives CASSQMWLRETQYF.

The chain has TRBV27 and TRBJ2-2; TRBD2 matches 7 bases. Germline lookup yields CDR1 MNHEY and CDR2 SMNVEV (reference sequence). V gave up 3 bases and J gave up 3 bases; unmatched junction bases: 13. The CDR3 sequence is 18 residues long. The CDR3 sequence: CASSFQYAQRGYTGELFF. CDR3 DNA: TGTGCCAGCAGTTTCCAGTACGCTCAGCGGGGCTACACCGGGGAGCTGTTTTTT.

This chain joins TRBV4-3 and TRBJ2-2; tentatively, D is TRBD2 (6 bases). Germline CDR1 is LGHNA and CDR2 is YSLEER. Between the trimmed V and J ends, which lost 0 bases and 2 bases, there was a span of 13 bases. The CDR3 is 17 residues long. The CDR3 reads CASSQDPGAPNTGELFF. Written as DNA, the CDR3 is TGCGCCAGCAGCCAAGACCCGGGAGCTCCAAACACCGGGGAGCTGTTTTTT.

This clonotype appeared a few times. This chain connects TRBV5-4 to TRBJ2-1; TRBD1 matches 7 bases. Germline CDR1 SGHNT, CDR2 YYREEE (reference sequence). The junction had 8 bases not matched to a gene; V was cut back by 6 bases and J by 5 bases. The CDR3 contains 14 residues. The CDR3 nucleotides read TGTGCCAGCACCGAAAGACAGGGCAACAATGAGCAGTTCTTC. Translated: CASTERQGNNEQFF.

This clonotype was seen more than once but under ten times. The chain carries TRBV18 and TRBJ1-1; 9 nucleotides agree with TRBD1. From germline, CDR1 is KGHSH and CDR2 LQKENI. This CDR3 is built from 15 residues. After removal of 6 bases from V and 1 base from J, the junction contained 6 bases not matched to a gene. The CDR3 spells CASSPDRGGNTEAFF. DNA for the CDR3: TGTGCCAGCTCGCCCGACAGGGGGGGGAACACTGAAGCTTTCTTT.

The chain recombines TRBV10-2 with TRBJ2-2; D not certain. Germline V CDR1 and CDR2: WSHSY, SAAADI. The CDR3 length is 14 residues. Trimming took off 0 bases at V and 6 bases at J, with 8 bases between the two ends. CDR3 nucleotide sequence: TGCGCCAGCAGTGAGTCGTGGGGATCCGGGGAGCTGTTTTTT. Encoded protein: CASSESWGSGELFF.

Points on this clonotype: The junction and the germline gene differ at one end; a read error may be behind it. The V call is TRBV7-9, the J call TRBJ1-2; maybe TRBD1 (5 bases). This CDR3 is 15 amino acids long. Germline V gene data show CDR1 as SEHNR and CDR2 as FQNEAQ (reference sequence). DNA for the CDR3: TGTGCCAGCAGCTTAGCTGGGGGAGATAACTATGGCTTCACCTTC. It encodes CASSLAGGDNYGFTF.

The table lists this clonotype with a few counts. The rearrangement joins TRBV4-3 to TRBJ2-7; D is perhaps TRBD1 or TRBD2 (6 bases each). The tail of the sequence fits TRBJ2-5 better, so the J call may be wrong. Germline CDR1 and CDR2: LGHNA and YSLEER. There are 16 residues in the CDR3. CDR3: CASSQDRGTLKETQYF. CDR3 in DNA: TGCGCCAGCAGCCAAGACCGCGGGACACTCAAAGAGACCCAGTACTTC.